The 9 T cell receptor beta chains listed next were all sequenced from one sample in a study of Ad26.COV2.S vaccination and SARS-CoV-2 variants. This table comes from immunoSEQ multiplex PCR, and its TCRdb copy is limited to in-frame clones, with some not included. The sample consists of about 410,000 clones, 92% of them appearing once. The sample's treatment: around 19 received Ad26.COV2.S at low or high dose, single or two shots; roughly five received placebo; per-sample allocation not given. The investigators took samples on day 63 after the first vaccine or placebo injection. The sample was peripheral blood, taken in a trial of Ad26.COV2.S vaccine versus placebo. The receptors stem from a person aged 18 to 59 who received the Ad26.COV2.S COVID-19 vaccine or a placebo.

This chain's CDR3 is CASSHRQGNENTEAFF. DNA for the CDR3: TGCGCCAGCAGCCATCGACAGGGGAATGAGAACACTGAAGCTTTCTTT. The chain has TRBV4-1 and TRBJ1-1; 8 bases are a match to TRBD1. The CDR3 spans 16 residues. The V gene end was trimmed by 3 bases and the J gene end by 1 base; junction bases not matched to a gene: 7. Per germline, CDR1 MGHRA and CDR2 YSYEKL.

The CDR3 reads CASSPSGPYGYTF. CDR3 coding DNA: TGTGCCAGCAGCCCCTCGGGCCCCTATGGCTACACCTTC. V is TRBV7-9 and J is TRBJ1-2; D remains ambiguous. The V end was cut by 5 bases, the J end by 4 bases, with 11 bases between. Germline loops: CDR1 SEHNR, CDR2 FQNEAQ (reference sequence). This CDR3 is built from 13 residues.

CDR3 sequence (DNA): TGTGCCAGCAGGGACTCCGGGGACCTAAGCAATCAGCCCCAGCATTTT. Amino acid sequence: CASRDSGDLSNQPQHF. The V gene is TRBV28, the J gene TRBJ1-5, with D possibly TRBD1 on 5 matching bases. V lost 6 bases and J lost 1, with 16 bases in between. Germline CDR1 is MDHEN and CDR2 is SYDVKM. The CDR3 sequence is 16 residues long.

The chain combines TRBV15 with TRBJ2-6; 10 nucleotides align to TRBD2. This CDR3 has 17 residues. Trimming took 8 bases from V and 0 from J; bases not matched to a gene: 7. Germline lookup yields CDR1 LNHNV and CDR2 YYDKDF (reference sequence). The CDR3 reads CATQRGGWRSGANVLTF. The CDR3 DNA sequence: TGTGCCACCCAGCGGGGGGGGTGGCGCTCTGGGGCCAACGTCCTGACTTTC.

The genes are TRBV5-1 and TRBJ1-6; a weak D match, TRBD1 (5 bases). There are 16 residues in the CDR3. V dropped 4 bases and J dropped 9 bases, with 20 bases sitting between them. Looked up from germline, CDR1 is SGHRS and CDR2 is YFSETQ. CDR3 sequence (DNA): TGCGCCAGCAGCCGGGACGGCCGGGGCGTCTTTTCACCCCTCCACTTT. The encoded protein is CASSRDGRGVFSPLHF.

V gene TRBV30 combines with J gene TRBJ2-3; no clear D. Germline V gene lookup returns CDR1 GTSNPN and CDR2 SVGIG (reference sequence). V lost 2 bases and J 8 bases, leaving 14 bases between the germline ends. The CDR3 has 13 amino acids. The CDR3 reads CAWSLDDVGTQYF. Written as DNA, the CDR3 is TGTGCCTGGAGTCTTGATGACGTGGGTACGCAGTATTTT.

The chain is built from TRBV6-5 and TRBJ1-2; TRBD1 is a possible D gene (5 bases). The CDR3 length is 13 residues. CDR1 and CDR2 (germline): MNHEY, SVGAGI. The V gene lost 0 bases and the J gene lost 8 bases, with 10 bases spanning the gap. This CDR3 reads CASSYSSGWGYTF. The CDR3 region has the DNA TGTGCCAGCAGTTACTCGTCAGGGTGGGGCTACACCTTC.

The chain joins TRBV11-3 to TRBJ2-2; D is possibly TRBD2 (7 bases). Per germline, CDR1 SGHNT and CDR2 YENEEA. The CDR3 consists of 17 residues. Deletions cut 3 bases from V and 1 base from J, with 15 bases between. CDR3 coding DNA: TGTGCCAGCAGCTTCTTGAGCGGGACACTGAACACCGGGGAGCTGTTTTTT. This sequence encodes CASSFLSGTLNTGELFF.

The J gene is TRBJ1-2, the V gene TRBV30; D is possibly TRBD1 (5 bases). V lost 2 bases, J lost 5 bases, and 12 bases lay in between. Germline CDR1 GTSNPN, CDR2 SVGIG (reference sequence). This CDR3 comprises 13 residues. The CDR3 nucleotides are TGTGCCTGGAGTACCCGTTGGGGGTATGGCTACACCTTC. Encoded protein: CAWSTRWGYGYTF. The whole variable domain, filled in from reference TRBV30 and TRBJ1-2, reads SQTIHQWPATLVQPVGSPLSLECTVEGTSNPNLYWYRQAAGRGLQLLFYSVGIGQISSEVPQNLSASRPQDRQFILSSKKLLLSDSGFYLCAWSTRWGYGYTFGSGTRLTVV.